This T cell receptor (beta chain) came from a study of T cell responses to AZD1222 COVID-19 vaccine listed by TCRdb under 2021. As for the study more broadly: AZD1222 recipients with second doses at about 4 weeks or about 12 weeks were pooled, because spike-specific TCR depth and breadth did not differ between schedules. TCR sequencing covered some 240 trial participants: 207 given two doses of AZD1222 and 26 given two doses of MenACWY control vaccine. Trial participants were enrolled by age into subgroups of 18-55, 56-69 and 70-plus years, and about 150, 27 and 61 TCR-sequenced participants, respectively, were included in these subgroups.

Taken with the paper, the label for time point translates to: baseline before first vaccination. The vaccinee samples were drawn from two UK trials, COV001 and COV002, one of which was a single-blind randomized controlled phase 2/3 trial testing AZD1222 (ChAdOx1 nCoV-19) in healthy adults. For TCRbeta chain sequencing, PBMC samples were collected from trial participants at day 0 and at day 28 after the second dose. Including cysteine and phenylalanine, the CDR3 has 12 amino acids. The only DNA kept is the CDR3, 36 bases in frame from the first base. Taken from the germline V gene, the CDR1 and CDR2 loops are SNHLY and FYNNEI. The germline ends are 2 bases apart after V is trimmed by 2 bases and J by 1 base. Comment on this clone: Its antigen is still unknown. Nothing much larger sits one base from this clone, and base qualities are not available. Other DNA variants within this sample encode the same CDR3.

The CDR3 regions of human TCRbeta chains were analyzed by immunosequencing. In the authors' own workflow: TCRs in the repertoires were compared against a reference library of SARS-CoV-2-specific TCRs that had been generated with the MIRA antigen-specificity platform. Breadth meant the fraction of unique TCRs that were SARS-CoV-2-associated, whereas depth meant the fraction of total T cells that were SARS-CoV-2-associated. Using the MIRA data, every spike-specific TCR was mapped to the spike region that the TCR reacted to and assigned to either a CD4 or a CD8 class. Log10-transformed breadth and depth values were compared by one-way ANOVA with Sidak's multiple comparisons tests. TCRdb took over this immuneACCESS table, retaining in-frame rearrangements with V and J assigned. Such tables are incomplete; in checked studies, under half of the missing clones stem from an unresolved V gene, and the remainder is unexplained. The DNA was the basis for D and trimming; V, J and clone size are from that table. This sample is represented by some 140,000 clones; approximately 93% of them were singletons. More than 2.5% of the sample is in the top ten clones.

The study at large found these results: Nearly half of unique spike-specific TCRs reportedly recognized epitopes outside regions mutated in the B.1.351 and B.1.1.7 variants. Because no day 14 peak-response samples were available, repertoires were characterized only after the peak T cell response. Most participants were white British and females outnumbered males, and the authors suggested that clonal diversity may have been underestimated. After two AZD1222 doses, both the breadth and the depth of spike-specific TCRs were significantly higher than at day 0 and than in MenACWY recipients. In the small 56-69-year group, the increase in depth fell short of significance, most likely because of low power. Vaccine-associated CD4 TCRs spanned the whole spike protein, with dominant responses in regions 160-218 and 743-854. Conclusions about previously exposed vaccinees are limited because only six or seven AZD1222 recipients were SARS-CoV-2 seropositive at baseline.

Recombination linked TRBV2 to TRBJ1-2, with the identity of the D gene unclear. The specimen was peripheral blood, collected on day 0 of AZD1222 vaccination. This TCR came from an adult in good health. The CDR3 corresponds to CASSESNYGYTF. The nucleotides read TGTGCCAGCAGTGAAAGTAACTATGGCTACACCTTC. Outside the CDR3, residues come from the reference TRBV2 and TRBJ1-2 proteins, so the full variable domain is: EPEVTQTPSHQVTQMGQEVILRCVPISNHLYFYWYRQILGQKVEFLVSFYNNEISEKSEIFDDQFSVERPDGSNFTLKIRSTKLEDSAMYFCASSESNYGYTFGSGTRLTVV.